Listed below are T cell receptor beta chains from one sample, sequenced in a study of tumor-infiltrating lymphocytes in primary liver carcinoma. TCRdb independently ran MiXCR on the multiplex PCR reads; one entry per CDR3 protein. The repertoire includes 180,000 or so distinct CDR3 sequences, about 60% of them detected once, and 70% to 80% sits in the top ten. Material for sequencing was peripheral blood. The receptors were gathered from a middle-aged man with primary liver carcinoma and hepatitis B virus infection. Each CDR3 is given with its conserved first and last residue. A row's size may be missing; if present it is once, few, many or a size class.

j_call v_call clone_size cdr3_length cdr3_aa
TRBJ2-5 TRBV12-3/TRBV12-4 NA 11 CASSSRTSAFF
TRBJ1-2 TRBV29-1 NA 11 CSVSWANGYTF
TRBJ2-2 TRBV5-5 NA 16 CASRSLAGGDTGELFF
TRBJ2-7 TRBV10-3 NA 12 CAVRQGPYEQYF
TRBJ2-3 TRBV10-3 few 14 CAISELAGVDTQYF
TRBJ2-7 TRBV11-2 NA 15 CGSSLAATAYYEQYF
TRBJ2-7 TRBV11-2 many 11 CASSFRGEQYF
TRBJ2-1 TRBV11-2 NA 14 CASSHSENRGEQFF
TRBJ2-7 TRBV12-3/TRBV12-4 NA 13 CASSRINGREQYF
TRBJ1-5 TRBV4-1 NA 15 CASSQDMASRQPRHF
TRBJ2-3 TRBV6-5 once 19 CAGSFTQMNRDIFTDAQYF
TRBJ2-7 TRBV28 NA 15 CASSLLGEHEGEQYF
TRBJ2-3 TRBV6-6 NA 17 CASSYDLLAGLSDTQYF
TRBJ2-7 TRBV7-8 NA 14 CASSLALMGPEQYF
TRBJ2-1 TRBV6-1 NA 15 CAGSDLAGGRDEQFF
TRBJ2-7 TRBV5-5 NA 15 CASGLFRVRGYEQYF
TRBJ2-5 TRBV6-6 once 17 CASSYSRTSGCGETQYF
TRBJ1-1 TRBV6-1 few 15 CASSEARGWETEAFF
TRBJ2-7 TRBV4-2 NA 15 CASSQATTGSYEQYF
TRBJ2-7 TRBV6-6 NA 13 CASRVQGIHEQYF
TRBJ1-5 TRBV11-2 NA 18 CASSFGQGANFSNQPQHF
TRBJ2-1 TRBV7-9 few 13 CASIDRSGDEQFF
TRBJ1-2 TRBV6-6 NA 14 CASTYELQGNGYIF
TRBJ1-5 TRBV6-1 NA 13 CASSDGAASPQHF
TRBJ2-3 TRBV11-2 NA 18 CASSLNLDGGTETDTQYF
TRBJ2-1 TRBV29-1 NA 12 CSVDGEGNEQFF
TRBJ2-1 TRBV11-2 NA 13 CASSLGSGNEQFF
TRBJ2-1 TRBV6-4 NA 15 CASSFEAGTYNEQFF
TRBJ2-1 TRBV7-9 NA 15 CASSLGGASRNEQFF
TRBJ1-1 TRBV29-1 NA 12 CSATGAATEAFF
TRBJ2-1 TRBV11-2 NA 15 CASSHGLGGRNEQFF
TRBJ1-4 TRBV7-8 NA 15 CASSFTGSTNEKLFF
TRBJ2-5 TRBV6-5 NA 13 CASSAEGGETQYF
TRBJ2-5 TRBV5-6 NA 13 CASSSGTKETQYF
TRBJ2-1 TRBV11-2 NA 15 CASSPRLAVVEEQFF
TRBJ2-3 TRBV12-3/TRBV12-4 NA 15 CASNSGGIGTDTQYF
TRBJ1-5 TRBV28 few 15 CASSPGTLLNQPQHF
TRBJ1-1 TRBV5-5 NA 13 CASSDTRGSEAFF
TRBJ2-3 TRBV11-2 many 17 CASSPTLEGPGADTQYF
TRBJ2-7 TRBV5-6 NA 14 CASSLRGENYEQYF
TRBJ2-3 TRBV20-1 once 15 CSATTTHWNTDTQYF
NA TRBV12-3/TRBV12-4 NA 14 CASSLGMGLNEQYF
TRBJ2-2 TRBV11-2 once 18 CASSLILPTGGEGGELFF
TRBJ2-3 TRBV30 NA 15 CAWSKGLAPTDTQYF
TRBJ2-7 TRBV4-1 NA 15 CASSQATDSSYEQYF
TRBJ1-1 TRBV4-1 NA 14 CASSQGRGNTEAFF
TRBJ2-3 TRBV28 NA 13 CASSSSAADTQYF
TRBJ2-7 TRBV7-9 many 13 CASSPRVSDEQYF
TRBJ1-4 TRBV29-1 NA 14 CSVTTGTVLGKLFF
TRBJ2-1 TRBV11-3 many 14 CASSSGVLSDEQFF
TRBJ2-1 TRBV29-1 many 14 CSVDGSSGMDEQFF
TRBJ2-3 TRBV4-1 NA 15 CASSLTGPIPDTQYF
TRBJ2-2 TRBV6-5 NA 14 CASSWEGNTGELFF
TRBJ2-1 TRBV10-1 few 14 CASSVLAGGGEQFF
TRBJ2-6 TRBV6-1 NA 14 CASLSDTGANVLTF
TRBJ1-1 TRBV29-1 many 13 CSGLWAPGTEAFF